What follows are 32 T cell receptor beta chains derived from one specimen sequenced in a study of blood T cell repertoires in COVID-19. Generated by immunoSEQ multiplex PCR, the TCRdb table keeps only in-frame clones and is missing some. The sample lists under 250,000 clones; around nine tenths were seen once. The sequenced material came from peripheral blood. These TCRs come from a man aged 55 to 70 with COVID-19, enrolled during active disease.

This clone was recorded only once. DNA for the CDR3: TGTGCCAGCAGTCGGGATAAAATATCCTACGAGCAGTACTTC. Translation: CASSRDKISYEQYF. J is TRBJ2-7 and V is TRBV7-2, with D maybe TRBD2 (5 bases). Germline CDR1 SGHTA, CDR2 FQGNSA. The CDR3 covers 14 residues. Trimming stripped 6 bases from V and 1 base from J, with 13 bases between.

Comment on this clone: The same CDR3 is also encoded by other DNA sequences in this sample. V is TRBV30 and J is TRBJ1-5, with TRBD1 matching 7 bases. With V trimmed by 2 bases and J by 4 bases, 2 bases remained unmatched. The CDR3 has 13 residues. Germline V gene data show CDR1 as GTSNPN and CDR2 as SVGIG (reference sequence). In nucleotides, the CDR3 is TGTGCCTGGAGTAGGGACAGTAATCAGCCCCAGCATTTT. It specifies CAWSRDSNQPQHF.

The rearrangement uses TRBV9 and TRBJ2-7; 11 positions agree with TRBD2. V was clipped by 2 bases and J by 2 bases; unmatched bases: 3. The CDR3 totals 15 residues. The germline CDR1 and CDR2 sequences are SGDLS and YYNGEE. For the CDR3, the DNA is TGTGCCAGCAGCGTCGGGACTAGCGGTACCTACGAGCAGTACTTC. Its translation: CASSVGTSGTYEQYF.

The V gene is TRBV12-5, the J gene TRBJ1-1; perhaps TRBD1 as D (6 bases). The V and J ends lost 7 bases and 3 bases respectively, with 18 bases between them. There are 15 residues in the CDR3. The germline CDR1 and CDR2 sequences are LGHNT and FRNRAP. CDR3 DNA: TGTGCTAGTGCCCCCTCGGGGGGGCGGGACACTGAAGCTTTCTTT. It encodes CASAPSGGRDTEAFF.

Of note for this clone: One junction end does not reproduce the germline sequence, and a read error may be involved. The chain combines TRBV12-3 or TRBV12-4 with TRBJ1-1; possible D gene TRBD1, 6 bases. The CDR3 consists of 13 residues. CDR3 bases: TGTGCCAGCACTTTACAGGGGAACACTGAAGCTTTCTTT. Translation gives CASTLQGNTEAFF.

This sequence joins TRBV6-4 and TRBJ2-1; 10 positions match TRBD2. Germline-derived CDR1 and CDR2 are MRHNA and SNTAGT. J was trimmed by 5 bases and V by 4 bases; bases with no gene match: 2. The CDR3 covers 14 residues. The CDR3 spells CASSASGSNNEQFF. The CDR3 bases are TGTGCCAGCAGTGCTAGCGGGAGCAACAATGAGCAGTTCTTC.

The rearrangement uses TRBV7-6 and TRBJ2-2, with TRBD1 as a possible D gene (7 bases). Trimming removed 5 bases from V and 5 bases from J, with 18 bases in between. Germline-derived CDR1 and CDR2 are SGHVS and FNYEAQ. This CDR3 region has 16 residues. The CDR3 sequence: CASSVQEGAQTGELFF. CDR3 in DNA: TGTGCCAGCAGCGTACAGGAGGGGGCACAGACCGGGGAGCTGTTTTTT.

This sequence joins TRBV29-1 and TRBJ1-1, with TRBD1 identical over 7 bases. The CDR3 is made up of 13 amino acids. Unmatched junction bases numbered 8, after V lost 6 bases and J lost 4 bases. Germline CDR1 is SQVTM and CDR2 is ANQGSEA. CDR3 bases: TGCAGCGTCGAAACAGGGGTGGCCACTGAAGCTTTCTTT. Amino acids: CSVETGVATEAFF.

This sequence joins TRBV28 and TRBJ1-5, with unresolved D. Germline V lookup: CDR1 MDHEN, CDR2 SYDVKM. The V end lost 6 bases, the J end lost 6 bases, and 9 bases lay between the germline ends. The CDR3 extends over 12 amino acids. The chain's CDR3 is CASSSLSQPQHF. CDR3 in DNA: TGTGCCAGCAGCTCTCTTAGTCAGCCCCAGCATTTT.

The V gene is TRBV7-8, the J gene TRBJ1-5; 11 bases match TRBD1. Per the germline V gene, CDR1 is SGHVS and CDR2 is FQNEAQ. The V gene end was trimmed by 4 bases and the J gene end by 7 bases; junction bases not matched to a gene: 21. This CDR3 is built from 20 residues. The CDR3 here is CASSSTPGQGEFFAQQPQHF. DNA of the CDR3: TGTGCCAGCAGCTCCACCCCGGGACAGGGGGAATTTTTCGCCCAACAGCCCCAGCATTTT.

The J gene is TRBJ1-2, the V gene TRBV9; a weak D match, TRBD1 (5 bases). The CDR3 totals 17 residues. Between the trimmed V and J ends, which lost 0 bases and 6 bases, there was a span of 21 bases. Germline lookup yields CDR1 SGDLS and CDR2 YYNGEE. The CDR3 nucleotides read TGTGCCAGCAGCGTAGGTCGTGTCCTACCAGGGCCTCATGGCTACACCTTC. Its translation is CASSVGRVLPGPHGYTF.

The chain recombines TRBV19 with TRBJ2-1, with a tentative D call TRBD1 (5 bases). V was pared by 6 bases and J by 6 bases, with 18 bases between. This CDR3 is built from 15 residues. The germline gives CDR1 LNHDA, CDR2 SQIVND (reference sequence). CDR3 DNA: TGTGCCAGTAGCCCGTCCAGGGCGGTTGGCAATGAGCAGTTCTTC. Translating gives CASSPSRAVGNEQFF.

V usage is TRBV20-1 and J usage is TRBJ1-6; D is possibly TRBD1 (5 bases). Per the germline V gene, CDR1 is DFQATT and CDR2 is SNEGSKA (reference sequence). V dropped 3 bases and J dropped 2 bases, with 8 bases sitting between them. This CDR3 comprises 14 residues. In DNA form, the CDR3 reads TGCAGTGCTAGTTTCAGGGCCTATAATTCACCCCTCCACTTT. Translating gives CSASFRAYNSPLHF.

The CDR3 DNA is TGTGCCAGCAGCTTTCAGGGGGCTCGGGAGCAGTACTTC. Translating gives CASSFQGAREQYF. This rearrangement joins TRBV5-5 to TRBJ2-7; 8 bases are a match to TRBD1. Germline V gives CDR1 SGHKS, CDR2 YYEKEE (reference sequence). The CDR3 consists of 13 residues. The junction had 5 bases not matched to a gene; V was cut back by 2 bases and J by 7 bases.

The chain combines TRBV25-1 with TRBJ1-1, with D tentatively TRBD1 (5 bases). Trimming took 2 bases from V and 3 from J, leaving 10 bases between them. This CDR3 is 14 amino acids long. The germline V gene has CDR1 MGHDK and CDR2 SYGVNS. The CDR3 loop reads CASSEPGVYTEAFF. CDR3 DNA: TGTGCCAGCAGTGAACCGGGGGTCTACACTGAAGCTTTCTTT.

The chain combines TRBV2 with TRBJ2-7; D is perhaps TRBD1 (6 bases). This CDR3 region has 17 residues. V was trimmed by 5 bases and J by 0 bases, leaving 20 bases between them. Germline CDR1 reads SNHLY; CDR2 reads FYNNEI. The CDR3 nucleotides read TGTGCCAGCAGTACACCTCGGCAGGGGACCTTCTCCTACGAGCAGTACTTC. This encodes CASSTPRQGTFSYEQYF.

The chain is built from TRBV7-9 and TRBJ1-6; TRBD1 aligns across 7 bases. Germline CDR1 reads SEHNR; CDR2 reads FQNEAQ (reference sequence). Unmatched junction bases numbered 7, after V lost 5 bases and J lost 6 bases. The CDR3 loop spans 15 amino acids. For the CDR3, the DNA is TGTGCCAGCAGCCAAGTGGACAGGAGTAATTCACCCCTCCACTTT. Translating it yields CASSQVDRSNSPLHF.

This sequence joins TRBV9 and TRBJ1-3; TRBD1 might be the D (6 bases). The V end was cut by 2 bases, the J end by 0 bases, with 9 bases between. The length of the CDR3 is 15 residues. Germline CDR1 SGDLS, CDR2 YYNGEE. The CDR3 loop is CASSVGTISGNTIYF. The DNA for the CDR3 is TGTGCCAGCAGCGTTGGGACAATCTCTGGAAACACCATATATTTT.

The chain uses TRBV11-2 and TRBJ1-1, with TRBD1 as a possible D gene (5 bases). CDR1 and CDR2 (germline): SGHAT, FQNNGV. The CDR3 is 13 residues long. Trimming removed 2 bases from V and 7 bases from J, with 11 bases in between. The chain's CDR3 is CASSLRWGFEAFF. Written as DNA, the CDR3 is TGTGCCAGCAGCTTACGGTGGGGCTTTGAAGCTTTCTTT.

This sequence joins TRBV6-2 or TRBV6-3 and TRBJ1-6; D not certain. Germline loops: CDR1 MNHEY, CDR2 SVGEGT. V was cut by 1 base and J by 0 bases, with 4 bases left in between. The CDR3 is 15 amino acids. In DNA form, the CDR3 reads TGTGCCAGCAGTTACTACGGCTCCTATAATTCACCCCTCCACTTT. This encodes CASSYYGSYNSPLHF.

This chain joins TRBV10-3 and TRBJ2-1; TRBD1 matches at 8 bases. The CDR3 length is 14 residues. V trimming: 10 bases; J trimming: 0 bases; junction bases outside the gene matches: 5. Germline CDR1 and CDR2: ENHRY and SYGVKD. The CDR3 DNA sequence: TGTGCCACTCGGACAGGGAGCTCCTACAATGAGCAGTTCTTC. Translation gives CATRTGSSYNEQFF.

The chain employs TRBV11-2 and TRBJ2-4; the match to TRBD2 covers 11 bases. Germline CDR1 reads SGHAT; CDR2 reads FQNNGV. Germline trimming cut 1 base from V and 4 bases from J; bases unmatched to any gene: 6. The CDR3 spans 17 residues. The CDR3: CASSLAVVAGGKNIQYF. CDR3 nucleotides: TGTGCCAGCAGCTTAGCGGTAGTAGCGGGGGGGAAAAACATTCAGTACTTC.

V is TRBV30 and J is TRBJ2-3, with D tentatively TRBD1 (5 bases). The germline V and J ends were trimmed by 2 bases and 6 bases, with 12 bases remaining between them. There are 13 residues in the CDR3. Per germline, CDR1 GTSNPN and CDR2 SVGIG (reference sequence). The CDR3 loop reads CAWSRKGIDTQYF. For the CDR3, the DNA is TGTGCCTGGAGTAGGAAGGGGATTGATACGCAGTATTTT.

CDR3 nucleotides: TGTGCCAGCAGCTTAAATTTGGGGCGCGTCGATGAGCAGTTCTTC. This sequence encodes CASSLNLGRVDEQFF. This chain joins TRBV7-3 and TRBJ2-1, with D perhaps TRBD1 (5 bases). The CDR3 loop spans 15 amino acids. Germline V gene sequence: CDR1 SGHTA, CDR2 FQGTGA. Trimming shortened V by 1 base and J by 8 bases, and 15 bases separated the two germline ends.

The chain is built from TRBV19 and TRBJ2-1, with D maybe TRBD1 (6 bases). The CDR3 sequence is 15 residues long. Germline V gene sequence: CDR1 LNHDA, CDR2 SQIVND (reference sequence). Deletions cut 7 bases from V and 3 bases from J, with 16 bases between. CDR3 sequence: CASKPGQPLYNEQFF. The CDR3 coding sequence is TGTGCCAGTAAACCCGGACAGCCTCTCTACAATGAGCAGTTCTTC.

The chain combines TRBV7-2 with TRBJ1-1, with no clear D. The CDR3 sequence is 13 residues long. Germline assignment: CDR1 SGHTA and CDR2 FQGNSA. The germline V and J ends were trimmed by 2 bases and 2 bases, with 6 bases remaining between them. The CDR3 here is CASSLPFNTEAFF. In DNA, the CDR3 is TGTGCCAGCAGCTTACCCTTCAACACTGAAGCTTTCTTT.

The genes are TRBV9 and TRBJ2-1; 14 bases line up with TRBD2. This CDR3 comprises 16 residues. J lost 5 bases, V lost 2 bases, and 3 bases had no gene match. CDR1 SGDLS and CDR2 YYNGEE come from the germline V gene. CDR3 loop: CASSVGLAGGDNEQFF. The CDR3 DNA reads as TGTGCCAGCAGCGTCGGACTAGCGGGAGGTGACAATGAGCAGTTCTTC.

The CDR3 nucleotides read TGTGCCAGCTCACCGCCGGGACTAGTCAATGAGCAGTTCTTC. Its translation: CASSPPGLVNEQFF. V usage is TRBV18 and J usage is TRBJ2-1; 8 bases align to TRBD2. Germline CDR1 KGHSH, CDR2 LQKENI. After removal of 3 bases from V and 6 bases from J, the junction contained 4 bases not matched to a gene. The CDR3 sequence is 14 residues long.

This clone was detected only once. Other nucleotide sequences in the sample specify the same CDR3. The chain employs TRBV12-3 or TRBV12-4 and TRBJ1-3; D is uncertain. V was shortened by 5 bases and J by 3 bases, with 5 bases between the two germline ends. The CDR3 length is 12 residues. The CDR3 is CASSLGGNTIYF. DNA for the CDR3: TGTGCCAGCAGTCTCGGTGGAAACACCATATATTTT.

J is TRBJ1-5 and V is TRBV21-1; TRBD1 is taken as the D call from the table, unchecked against the DNA. TRBV21-1 is a known pseudogene. This CDR3 has 16 amino acids. In DNA, the CDR3 is TGTGCCAGCAGCAAAGCTGCAGGGTGCCTTGGTCAGCCCCAGCATTTT. Translating it yields CASSKAAGCLGQPQHF.

The V call is TRBV6-2 or TRBV6-3, the J call TRBJ1-1, with D maybe TRBD1 (6 bases). V lost 2 bases, J lost 4 bases, and 20 bases lay in between. This CDR3 comprises 17 residues. Germline values: CDR1 MNHEY, CDR2 SVGEGT. CDR3 sequence (DNA): TGTGCCAGCAGTTACCCTATTAGACAGGACTGGGTCACTGAAGCTTTCTTT. Its translation is CASSYPIRQDWVTEAFF.

J is TRBJ2-3 and V is TRBV7-3; 7 bases line up with TRBD2. CDR1 is SGHTA and CDR2 is FQGTGA in the germline V gene. The ends lost 3 bases at V and 4 bases at J; junction bases unmatched: 10. The CDR3 contains 16 residues. This CDR3 reads CASSFGRGGGSDTQYF. The CDR3 region has the DNA TGTGCCAGCAGCTTTGGACGGGGCGGGGGTTCAGATACGCAGTATTTT.